This T cell receptor beta chain comes out of a study of molecular identifiers for immune sequencing clone quantification. Study observations and caveats: Spiked Jurkat TCR RNA equal to one cell could reportedly be picked out among one million naive cells.

J gave up 6 bases and V 4 bases, and 9 bases lay outside the gene matches. In germline, CDR1 is SEHNR, CDR2 FQNEAQ (reference sequence). The CDR3 is made up of 16 amino acids. Of note for this clonotype: Antigen: not known.

TCRdb analysed the PCR reads with MiXCR anew, one entry per CDR3 protein. The data contain approximately 320,000 distinct CDR3 sequences, roughly 23% of them singletons. This TCR came from a human donor in good health. Some libraries in this study had Jurkat cell RNA spiked in. The V gene is TRBV7-9, the J gene TRBJ2-2; 9 bases line up with TRBD1. Sequenced sample: naive CD8+ T cells from blood, with Jurkat cell RNA spiked in. Sample subset: FACS-sorted CD8+CD4-CCR7+CD45RA+ naive T cells. In nucleotides, the CDR3 is TGTGCCAGCAGCTACGAAGGGACAGGGAGGGCCGGGGAGCTGTTTTTT. Translating gives CASSYEGTGRAGELFF.